This T cell receptor beta chain was recorded in a study of early T cells in non-severe SARS-CoV-2 infection. Looking at the study overall: Alpha and beta chains were unpaired, from unsorted whole-blood bulk RNA.

Individual cDNA molecules were tagged with unique molecular identifiers. TCRdb used MiXCR to reprocess the 5' RACE reads, holding one entry per CDR3 protein. The sample records tens of thousands of distinct CDR3 sequences, 4.6% being singletons. V shed 0 bases and J 2 bases; nucleotides not matched to a gene: 7. Germline V gene data show CDR1 as SGDLS and CDR2 as YYNGEE. CDR3 size: 18 residues. This clonotype has ten or more counts. The rearrangement uses TRBV9 and TRBJ2-1, with TRBD2 matching 11 bases. Sequenced: whole blood. This clonotype was obtained from an adult who was a healthcare worker with PCR-confirmed SARS-CoV-2 infection or an uninfected control (not recorded which). CDR3 nucleotides: TGTGCCAGCAGCGTAGGGCTAGCGGGGGGTGAAACCTACAATGAGCAGTTCTTC. It specifies CASSVGLAGGETYNEQFF.